This T cell receptor beta chain was recovered during a study of blood T cell repertoires in COVID-19. V shed 1 base and J shed 2 bases, with 12 bases lying between them. Germline CDR1 LGHDT, CDR2 YNNKEL (reference sequence). There are 16 residues in the CDR3. Profiled with immunoSEQ multiplex PCR; TCRdb holds only in-frame clones, not every one. Altogether under 300,000 clones are present, 60% to 75% being singletons, with the ten largest covering about 3.1%. This clone has a count of ten or more. The chain carries TRBV3-1 (or the pseudogene TRBV3-2) and TRBJ1-5, with D possibly TRBD1 on 6 matching bases. This clonotype originated in a woman older than 75 with acute or convalescent COVID-19. Sequencing was carried out using peripheral blood. This CDR3 reads CASSQGDIRGNQPQHF. CDR3 bases: TGTGCCAGCAGCCAAGGGGACATTCGGGGCAATCAGCCCCAGCATTTT.